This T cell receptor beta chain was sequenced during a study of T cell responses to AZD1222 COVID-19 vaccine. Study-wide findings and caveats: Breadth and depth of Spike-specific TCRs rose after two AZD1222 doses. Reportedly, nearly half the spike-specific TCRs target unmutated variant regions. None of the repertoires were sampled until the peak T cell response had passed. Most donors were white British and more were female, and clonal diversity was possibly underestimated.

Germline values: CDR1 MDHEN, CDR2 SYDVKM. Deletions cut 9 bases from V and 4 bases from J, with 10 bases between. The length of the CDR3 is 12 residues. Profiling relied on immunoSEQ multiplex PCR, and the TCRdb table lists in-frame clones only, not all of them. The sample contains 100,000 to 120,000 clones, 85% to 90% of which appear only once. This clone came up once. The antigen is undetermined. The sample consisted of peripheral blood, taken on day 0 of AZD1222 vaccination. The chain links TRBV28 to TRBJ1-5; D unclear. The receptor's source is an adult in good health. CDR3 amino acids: CASYTTNQPQHF. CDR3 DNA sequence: TGTGCCAGTTATACTACTAATCAGCCCCAGCATTTT.